A selection of T cell receptor beta chains follows, all from one sample in a study of T cell responses to AZD1222 COVID-19 vaccine. The protocol was immunoSEQ multiplex PCR, while the TCRdb copy is restricted to in-frame clones and leaves out a portion. The data show some 110,000 clones, with more than 65% seen just once and about 9.7% held by the top ten. The sample in question was peripheral blood, obtained on day 0 of AZD1222 vaccination. The receptor source for this set is an adult in good health. CDR3s include the opening cysteine and the closing phenylalanine or tryptophan. Each record gives: D gene, V gene, J gene, clone size, CDR3 protein, CDR3 DNA. A D gene is named only where the DNA matches it firmly. Only part of the rows carry a size: once, few, many, or a class if the clone is expanded.

d_call: -
v_call: TRBV7-9
j_call: TRBJ1-5
clone_size: -
cdr3_aa: CASSLQGQNQPQHF
cdr3_nt: TGTGCCAGCAGCTTACAGGGTCAAAATCAGCCCCAGCATTTT

d_call: -
v_call: TRBV4-1
j_call: TRBJ1-4
clone_size: -
cdr3_aa: CASSQTGENEKLFF
cdr3_nt: TGCGCCAGCAGCCAAACAGGAGAGAATGAAAAACTGTTTTTT

d_call: TRBD1
v_call: TRBV28
j_call: TRBJ1-2
clone_size: -
cdr3_aa: CASNRPGQGPNYGYTF
cdr3_nt: TGTGCCAGCAATAGACCGGGACAGGGTCCGAACTATGGCTACACCTTC

d_call: -
v_call: TRBV5-4
j_call: TRBJ2-1
clone_size: -
cdr3_aa: CASSLASGTYNEQFF
cdr3_nt: TGTGCCAGCAGCTTGGCGTCAGGTACCTACAATGAGCAGTTCTTC

d_call: TRBD2
v_call: TRBV29-1
j_call: TRBJ2-5
clone_size: -
cdr3_aa: CSADTGGQETQYF
cdr3_nt: TGCAGCGCTGATACGGGAGGGCAAGAGACCCAGTACTTC

d_call: TRBD2
v_call: TRBV6-5
j_call: TRBJ2-3
clone_size: -
cdr3_aa: CASSYRGGATDTQYF
cdr3_nt: TGTGCCAGCAGTTACCGCGGGGGAGCTACAGATACGCAGTATTTT

d_call: -
v_call: TRBV7-2
j_call: TRBJ1-4
clone_size: -
cdr3_aa: CASSRGGLSNEKLFF
cdr3_nt: TGTGCCAGCAGCCGCGGGGGACTTTCTAATGAAAAACTGTTTTTT

d_call: -
v_call: TRBV18
j_call: TRBJ2-7
clone_size: -
cdr3_aa: CASSPPRAGGNSYEQYF
cdr3_nt: TGTGCCAGCTCACCACCTCGAGCTGGGGGAAACTCCTACGAGCAGTACTTC

d_call: -
v_call: TRBV7-3
j_call: TRBJ2-7
clone_size: -
cdr3_aa: CASSIAGTQVYEQYF
cdr3_nt: TGTGCCAGCAGCATCGCCGGGACTCAAGTCTACGAGCAGTACTTC

d_call: -
v_call: TRBV6-6
j_call: TRBJ1-5
clone_size: -
cdr3_aa: CAHRRGGNQPQHF
cdr3_nt: TGTGCCCACAGGAGGGGAGGCAATCAGCCCCAGCATTTT

d_call: TRBD1
v_call: TRBV10-3
j_call: TRBJ2-1
clone_size: -
cdr3_aa: CAIRSQGASYNEQFF
cdr3_nt: TGTGCCATCAGGAGTCAGGGGGCTAGCTACAATGAGCAGTTCTTC

d_call: -
v_call: TRBV28
j_call: TRBJ1-2
clone_size: few
cdr3_aa: CASSTTLGGRNGYTF
cdr3_nt: TGTGCCAGCAGCACTACCCTAGGTGGGAGGAATGGCTACACCTTC

d_call: -
v_call: TRBV7-3
j_call: TRBJ2-3
clone_size: -
cdr3_aa: CASSPGRITDTQYF
cdr3_nt: TGTGCCAGCAGTCCGGGACGGATCACAGATACGCAGTATTTT

d_call: TRBD1
v_call: TRBV19
j_call: TRBJ1-5
clone_size: -
cdr3_aa: CASIATGPHNQPQHF
cdr3_nt: TGTGCCAGTATCGCGACAGGGCCCCACAATCAGCCCCAGCATTTT

d_call: -
v_call: TRBV5-4
j_call: TRBJ1-4
clone_size: once
cdr3_aa: CASSRGPTNEKLFF
cdr3_nt: TGTGCCAGCAGCCGGGGGCCAACTAATGAAAAACTGTTTTTT

d_call: -
v_call: TRBV6-6
j_call: TRBJ1-2
clone_size: -
cdr3_aa: CASSQDSQYGYTF
cdr3_nt: TGTGCCAGCAGCCAGGACAGCCAATATGGCTACACCTTC

d_call: -
v_call: TRBV5-1
j_call: TRBJ1-1
clone_size: -
cdr3_aa: CASSALPGQKDTEAFF
cdr3_nt: TGCGCCAGCAGTGCCCTCCCGGGGCAGAAAGACACTGAAGCTTTCTTT

d_call: -
v_call: TRBV25-1
j_call: TRBJ1-1
clone_size: -
cdr3_aa: CASSVQGSISTEAFF
cdr3_nt: TGTGCCAGCAGTGTCCAGGGTTCAATAAGCACTGAAGCTTTCTTT

d_call: -
v_call: TRBV19
j_call: TRBJ1-4
clone_size: -
cdr3_aa: CASSAILRDTGREKLFF
cdr3_nt: TGTGCCAGTAGTGCTATACTACGGGACACCGGACGTGAAAAACTGTTTTTT

d_call: -
v_call: TRBV5-6
j_call: TRBJ2-5
clone_size: -
cdr3_aa: CASSFLRGDQETQYF
cdr3_nt: TGTGCCAGCAGCTTTCTCAGGGGGGACCAAGAGACCCAGTACTTC

d_call: -
v_call: TRBV6-6
j_call: TRBJ1-5
clone_size: -
cdr3_aa: CASSYSERGQPQHF
cdr3_nt: TGTGCCAGCAGTTACTCCGAAAGGGGCCAGCCCCAGCATTTT

d_call: -
v_call: TRBV6-5
j_call: TRBJ2-3
clone_size: -
cdr3_aa: CASIRGAATDTQYF
cdr3_nt: TGTGCCAGCATAAGGGGGGCCGCCACAGATACGCAGTATTTT

d_call: -
v_call: TRBV2
j_call: TRBJ1-2
clone_size: -
cdr3_aa: CASSEVGLNYGYTF
cdr3_nt: TGTGCCAGCAGTGAAGTGGGGCTTAACTATGGCTACACCTTC

d_call: -
v_call: TRBV27
j_call: TRBJ2-7
clone_size: few
cdr3_aa: CASWASRELTYEQYF
cdr3_nt: TGTGCCAGCTGGGCCTCCCGCGAATTGACCTACGAGCAGTACTTC

d_call: TRBD2
v_call: TRBV5-6
j_call: TRBJ2-7
clone_size: -
cdr3_aa: CASSSLYGTIPYEQYF
cdr3_nt: TGTGCCAGCAGCTCCTTATACGGGACTATCCCCTACGAGCAGTACTTC

d_call: -
v_call: TRBV5-1
j_call: TRBJ1-2
clone_size: few
cdr3_aa: CASSDHRDKVTGYTF
cdr3_nt: TGCGCCAGCAGCGACCACAGGGACAAGGTCACTGGCTACACCTTC

d_call: TRBD1
v_call: TRBV10-2
j_call: TRBJ1-2
clone_size: -
cdr3_aa: CASRAGQGAVGYTF
cdr3_nt: TGCGCCAGCAGGGCAGGACAGGGGGCCGTTGGCTACACCTTC

d_call: -
v_call: TRBV2
j_call: TRBJ1-4
clone_size: once
cdr3_aa: CASSEGGGVGEKLFF
cdr3_nt: TGTGCCAGCAGTGAAGGTGGGGGGGTTGGAGAAAAACTGTTTTTT

d_call: -
v_call: TRBV29-1
j_call: TRBJ2-7
clone_size: -
cdr3_aa: CSVAAQGPPYEQYF
cdr3_nt: TGCAGCGTAGCCGCACAGGGTCCTCCTTACGAGCAGTACTTC

d_call: -
v_call: TRBV7-2
j_call: TRBJ1-1
clone_size: few
cdr3_aa: CASSLAEGLTEAFF
cdr3_nt: TGTGCCAGCAGCTTAGCAGAGGGTCTCACTGAAGCTTTCTTT

d_call: TRBD2
v_call: TRBV10-3
j_call: TRBJ2-1
clone_size: -
cdr3_aa: CATAGVTDNEQFF
cdr3_nt: TGTGCCACGGCGGGAGTTACGGACAATGAGCAGTTCTTC

d_call: -
v_call: TRBV7-2
j_call: TRBJ2-5
clone_size: -
cdr3_aa: CASSLSRGQRRETQYF
cdr3_nt: TGTGCCAGCAGCTTAAGCAGGGGCCAACGGCGGGAGACCCAGTACTTC

d_call: -
v_call: TRBV5-1
j_call: TRBJ1-4
clone_size: -
cdr3_aa: CASSPLSGGEKLFF
cdr3_nt: TGCGCCAGCAGCCCCTTGTCGGGGGGTGAAAAACTGTTTTTT

d_call: TRBD1
v_call: TRBV18
j_call: TRBJ2-5
clone_size: -
cdr3_aa: CASSPMGTGIQETQYF
cdr3_nt: TGTGCCAGCTCACCGATGGGGACAGGGATTCAAGAGACCCAGTACTTC

d_call: TRBD2
v_call: TRBV9
j_call: TRBJ2-7
clone_size: -
cdr3_aa: CASSVAGSGTREQYF
cdr3_nt: TGTGCCAGCAGCGTAGCGGGTAGCGGGACCAGGGAGCAGTACTTC

d_call: -
v_call: TRBV19
j_call: TRBJ1-2
clone_size: -
cdr3_aa: CATRHTTNYGYTF
cdr3_nt: TGTGCCACCCGGCACACCACTAACTATGGCTACACCTTC

d_call: -
v_call: TRBV5-1
j_call: TRBJ1-1
clone_size: -
cdr3_aa: CASSLGAGSTEAFF
cdr3_nt: TGCGCCAGCAGCTTGGGGGCGGGGTCCACTGAAGCTTTCTTT

d_call: TRBD1
v_call: TRBV11-2
j_call: TRBJ2-7
clone_size: once
cdr3_aa: CASSTGIVREQYF
cdr3_nt: TGTGCCAGCTCGACAGGGATCGTACGAGAGCAGTACTTC

d_call: -
v_call: TRBV12-3/TRBV12-4
j_call: TRBJ1-6
clone_size: once
cdr3_aa: CASSHQGDSLHF
cdr3_nt: TGTGCCAGCAGTCATCAGGGAGACAGCCTCCACTTT

d_call: -
v_call: TRBV27
j_call: TRBJ2-7
clone_size: -
cdr3_aa: CASSPAGHYEQYF
cdr3_nt: TGTGCCAGCAGTCCGGCAGGGCACTACGAGCAGTACTTC

d_call: -
v_call: TRBV11-2
j_call: TRBJ2-1
clone_size: -
cdr3_aa: CASRRQFSSSYNEQFF
cdr3_nt: TGTGCCAGCAGGCGACAGTTTTCGAGCTCCTACAATGAGCAGTTCTTC

d_call: TRBD1
v_call: TRBV3-1/TRBV3-2
j_call: TRBJ2-2
clone_size: -
cdr3_aa: CASSQADRGHLRPNTGELFF
cdr3_nt: TGTGCCAGCAGCCAAGCTGACAGGGGCCACTTAAGGCCGAACACCGGGGAGCTGTTTTTT

d_call: -
v_call: TRBV19
j_call: TRBJ1-3
clone_size: -
cdr3_aa: CASSVQSSGNTIYF
cdr3_nt: TGTGCCAGTAGTGTACAGAGCTCTGGAAACACCATATATTTT

d_call: -
v_call: TRBV24-1
j_call: TRBJ2-3
clone_size: once
cdr3_aa: CATGEVTDTQYF
cdr3_nt: TGTGCCACCGGGGAAGTTACAGATACGCAGTATTTT

d_call: -
v_call: TRBV13
j_call: TRBJ2-3
clone_size: -
cdr3_aa: CASSGRGSSTDTQYF
cdr3_nt: TGTGCCAGCAGCGGCCGGGGCAGTAGCACAGATACGCAGTATTTT

d_call: -
v_call: TRBV7-9
j_call: TRBJ2-7
clone_size: -
cdr3_aa: CASSLTSYEQYF
cdr3_nt: TGTGCCAGCAGTTTGACCTCCTACGAGCAGTACTTC

d_call: TRBD2
v_call: TRBV6-2/TRBV6-3
j_call: TRBJ2-7
clone_size: -
cdr3_aa: CASSPAGTSGTYEQYF
cdr3_nt: TGTGCCAGCAGCCCCGCCGGTACTAGCGGGACTTACGAGCAGTACTTC

d_call: TRBD1
v_call: TRBV5-1
j_call: TRBJ2-2
clone_size: -
cdr3_aa: CASSLGQGVRKELFF
cdr3_nt: TGCGCCAGCAGCTTGGGACAGGGAGTCAGAAAGGAGCTGTTTTTT

d_call: -
v_call: TRBV12-3/TRBV12-4
j_call: TRBJ2-5
clone_size: -
cdr3_aa: CASSLIQETQYF
cdr3_nt: TGTGCCAGCAGTTTAATTCAAGAGACCCAGTACTTC

d_call: -
v_call: TRBV9
j_call: TRBJ1-5
clone_size: -
cdr3_aa: CASSVGADSNQPQHF
cdr3_nt: TGTGCCAGCAGCGTAGGGGCAGATAGCAATCAGCCCCAGCATTTT

d_call: TRBD2
v_call: TRBV7-9
j_call: TRBJ2-5
clone_size: -
cdr3_aa: CASSRTSGRETQYF
cdr3_nt: TGTGCCAGCAGCCGGACTAGCGGGAGGGAGACCCAGTACTTC